The clone carrying this T cell receptor (beta chain) came up many times. What it recognizes is unknown. This sample is part of a study of neurological immune-mediated disorders. One entry per CDR3 protein results from TCRdb running MiXCR on the 5' RACE reads. The sample records more than 15,000 distinct CDR3 sequences, around 11% being singletons. V shed 4 bases and J 7 bases; nucleotides not matched to a gene: 10. Germline V lookup: CDR1 DFQATT, CDR2 SNEGSKA (reference sequence). This CDR3 contains 14 residues. Broader study findings: Whereas HTLV-1-associated myelopathy showed the most TCR clonal expansion, multiple sclerosis showed the least, with levels below those of healthy controls. Subjects shared no identical expanded-clone CDR3 amino acid sequences, suggesting private TCR-beta repertoires in all groups.

The sorted libraries took 1 million CD4+ or CD8+ T cells. Sequenced input: CD8+ T cells from blood. J is TRBJ2-5 and V is TRBV20-1, with 9 positions matching TRBD1. The source of this sequence is a woman aged 45-65 years in good health. CDR3 DNA sequence: TGCAGTGCTATATCCGACAGGGGGGTTGTGACCCAGTACTTC. Its translation: CSAISDRGVVTQYF.